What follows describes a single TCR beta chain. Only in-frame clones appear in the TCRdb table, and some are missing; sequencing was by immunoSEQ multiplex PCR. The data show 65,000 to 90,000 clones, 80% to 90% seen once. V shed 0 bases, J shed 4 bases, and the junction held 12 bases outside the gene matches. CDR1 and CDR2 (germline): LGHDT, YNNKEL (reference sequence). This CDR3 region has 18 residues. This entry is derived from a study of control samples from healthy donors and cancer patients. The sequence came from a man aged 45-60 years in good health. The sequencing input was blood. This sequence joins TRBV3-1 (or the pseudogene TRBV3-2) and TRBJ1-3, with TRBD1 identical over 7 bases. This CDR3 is CASSQDRGQGVRGNTIYF. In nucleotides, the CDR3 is TGTGCCAGCAGCCAAGATAGGGGGCAGGGCGTCAGGGGAAACACCATATATTTT.